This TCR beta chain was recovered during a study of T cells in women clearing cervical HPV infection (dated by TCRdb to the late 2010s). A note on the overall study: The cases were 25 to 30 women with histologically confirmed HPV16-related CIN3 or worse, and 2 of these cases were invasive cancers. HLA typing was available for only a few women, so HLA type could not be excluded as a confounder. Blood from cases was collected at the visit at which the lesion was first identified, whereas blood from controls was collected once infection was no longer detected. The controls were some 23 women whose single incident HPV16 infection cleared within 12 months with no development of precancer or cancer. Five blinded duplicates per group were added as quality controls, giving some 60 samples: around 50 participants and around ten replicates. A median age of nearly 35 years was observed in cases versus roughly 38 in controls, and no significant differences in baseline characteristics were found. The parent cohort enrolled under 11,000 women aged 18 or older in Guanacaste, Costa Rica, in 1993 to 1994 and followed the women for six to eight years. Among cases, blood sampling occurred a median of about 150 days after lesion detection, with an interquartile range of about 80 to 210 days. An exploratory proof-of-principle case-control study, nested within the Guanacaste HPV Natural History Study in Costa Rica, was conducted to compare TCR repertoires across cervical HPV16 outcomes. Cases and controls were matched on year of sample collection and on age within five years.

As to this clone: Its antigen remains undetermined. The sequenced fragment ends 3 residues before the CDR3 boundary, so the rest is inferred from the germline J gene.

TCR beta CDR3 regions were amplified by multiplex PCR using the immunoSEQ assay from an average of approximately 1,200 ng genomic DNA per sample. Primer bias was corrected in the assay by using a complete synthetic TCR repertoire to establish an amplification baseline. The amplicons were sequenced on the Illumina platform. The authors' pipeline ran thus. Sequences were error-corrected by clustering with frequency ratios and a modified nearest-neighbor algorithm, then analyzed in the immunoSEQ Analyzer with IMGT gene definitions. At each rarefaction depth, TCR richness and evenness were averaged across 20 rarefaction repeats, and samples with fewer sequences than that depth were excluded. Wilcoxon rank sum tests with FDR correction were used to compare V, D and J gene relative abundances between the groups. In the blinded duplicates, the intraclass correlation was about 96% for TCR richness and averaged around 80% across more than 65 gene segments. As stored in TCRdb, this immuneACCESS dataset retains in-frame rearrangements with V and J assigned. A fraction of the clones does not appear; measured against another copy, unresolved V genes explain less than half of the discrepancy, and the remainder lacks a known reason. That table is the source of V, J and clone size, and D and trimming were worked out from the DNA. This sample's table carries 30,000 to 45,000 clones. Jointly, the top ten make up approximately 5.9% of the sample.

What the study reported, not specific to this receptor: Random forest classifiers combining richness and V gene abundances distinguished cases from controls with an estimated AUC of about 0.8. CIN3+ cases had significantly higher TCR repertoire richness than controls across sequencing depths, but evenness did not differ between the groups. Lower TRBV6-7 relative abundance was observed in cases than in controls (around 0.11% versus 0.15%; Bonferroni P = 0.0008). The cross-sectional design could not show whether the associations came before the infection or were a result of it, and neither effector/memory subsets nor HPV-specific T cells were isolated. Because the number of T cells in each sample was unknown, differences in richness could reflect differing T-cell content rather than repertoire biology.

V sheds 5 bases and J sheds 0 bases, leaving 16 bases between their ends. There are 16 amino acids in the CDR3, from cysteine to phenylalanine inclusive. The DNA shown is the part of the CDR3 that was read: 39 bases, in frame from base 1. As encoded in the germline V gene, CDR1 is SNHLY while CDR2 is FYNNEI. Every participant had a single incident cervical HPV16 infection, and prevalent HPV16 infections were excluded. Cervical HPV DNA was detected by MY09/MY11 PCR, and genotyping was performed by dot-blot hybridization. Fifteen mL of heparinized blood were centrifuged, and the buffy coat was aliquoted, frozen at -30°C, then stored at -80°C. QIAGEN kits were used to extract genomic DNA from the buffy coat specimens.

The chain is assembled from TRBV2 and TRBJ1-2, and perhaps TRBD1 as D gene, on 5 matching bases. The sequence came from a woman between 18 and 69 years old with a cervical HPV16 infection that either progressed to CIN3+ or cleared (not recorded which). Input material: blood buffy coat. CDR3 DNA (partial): TGTGCCAGCAGTTCAAGGACATATATGACTAACTATGGC. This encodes CASSSRTYMTNYG. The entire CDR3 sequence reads CASSSRTYMTNYGYTF. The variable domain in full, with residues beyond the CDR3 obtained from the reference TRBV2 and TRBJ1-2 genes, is EPEVTQTPSHQVTQMGQEVILRCVPISNHLYFYWYRQILGQKVEFLVSFYNNEISEKSEIFDDQFSVERPDGSNFTLKIRSTKLEDSAMYFCASSSRTYMTNYGYTFGSGTRLTVV.